Sequencing of this TCR beta chain was carried out in a study of chemoradiotherapy in HPV16-positive cancers. Study conclusions and caveats: Candidate HPV-specific clones and E7-related TCR motifs grew in tumor during treatment. HPV-responsive T-cell expansion during chemoradiotherapy was linked to improved recurrence-free survival in HPV16-positive patients. The functional HPV-specific definition rests on just a couple of HPV16-positive patients.

Repertoires were generated with immunoSEQ multiplex PCR, while TCRdb's copy carries only in-frame clones and drops some. The sample yields nearly 7,500 clones, under 80% seen once. This clone was recorded a few times. Its antigen is unidentified. Samples were taken several times over chemoradiotherapy. The sample was tumor tissue, taken from a patient who underwent chemoradiotherapy. The receptor was derived from a human donor with HPV-associated anogenital cancer.

The chain's CDR3 is CASSQGIGATGNTIYF. The CDR3 DNA sequence: TGTGCCAGCAGCCAAGGTATTGGGGCAACTGGAAACACCATATATTTT. V usage is TRBV4-2 and J usage is TRBJ1-3; weak D call: TRBD1 (5 bases). V lost 1 base and J 2 bases, leaving 12 bases between the germline ends. The CDR3 length is 16 residues. Germline V gene data show CDR1 as LGHNA and CDR2 as YNFKEQ.